This T cell receptor beta chain emerged from a study of T cell responses to AZD1222 COVID-19 vaccine. Method: immunoSEQ multiplex PCR; TCRdb's copy keeps in-frame clones and lacks some. The data hold around 140,000 clones, with roughly 90% observed a single time. The specimen was peripheral blood, collected on day 0 of AZD1222 vaccination. The TCR originated in an adult in good health.

The CDR3: CASSPLGGYSGNTIYF. The CDR3 region has the DNA TGTGCCAGCAGCCCCCTAGGAGGGTACTCTGGAAACACCATATATTTT. V usage is TRBV11-2 and J usage is TRBJ1-3, with unresolved D. V lost 5 bases and J 0 bases, leaving 14 bases between the germline ends. CDR3 length equals 16 residues. Per the germline V gene, CDR1 is SGHAT and CDR2 is FQNNGV.